Following are 8 T cell receptor beta chains from one sample sequenced in a study of vaccination and CD4 T cells after COVID-19. Cultured CD4+ T cell DNA was sequenced using the Oncomine TCR Beta short-read assay. TCRdb passed the PCR reads through MiXCR, listing each CDR3 protein once. Here the sample spans 2,500 to 4,000 distinct CDR3 sequences, over 20% being singletons. Treatment defined: roughly ten-day PBMC culture with coronavirus spike peptide pools or control peptides (ViraFEST assay). Their cognate antigens are unknown. Sample: CD4+ T cells from blood, cultured in vitro, taken after SARS-CoV-2 vaccination. The receptor set was obtained from a human donor who had recovered from COVID-19.

This chain joins TRBV4-1 and TRBJ1-5; the match to TRBD1 covers 8 bases. Germline V gene data show CDR1 as MGHRA and CDR2 as YSYEKL. This CDR3 spans 16 amino acids. The junction had 8 bases not matched to a gene; V was cut back by 4 bases and J by 3 bases. CDR3: CASSPPDRGNNQPQHF. The CDR3 region has the DNA TGCGCCAGCAGCCCACCTGACAGGGGAAACAATCAGCCCCAGCATTTT.

The chain combines TRBV5-4 with TRBJ2-5, with 7 bases identical to TRBD2. The germline gives CDR1 SGHNT, CDR2 YYREEE (reference sequence). V was pared by 0 bases and J by 5 bases, with 4 bases of the junction left unmatched. The CDR3 spans 14 residues. CDR3 DNA sequence: TGTGCCAGCAGCTTGGGGGAGGGGACGGAGACCCAGTACTTC. Amino acid sequence: CASSLGEGTETQYF.

This clonotype is large by share. This chain uses TRBV7-3 with TRBJ2-3; D may be TRBD1 (5 bases). The V end lost 3 bases, the J end lost 6 bases, and 7 bases lay between the germline ends. The CDR3 runs 12 residues. Germline loops: CDR1 SGHTA, CDR2 FQGTGA. The CDR3, as DNA: TGTGCCAGCAGCTTGGGGCGGGATACGCAGTATTTT. It codes for CASSLGRDTQYF. The full variable domain, with the rest looked up from reference TRBV7-3 and TRBJ2-3, is GAGVSQTPSNKVTEKGKYVELRCDPISGHTALYWYRQSLGQGPEFLIYFQGTGAADDSGLPNDRFFAVRPEGSVSTLKIQRTERGDSAVYLCASSLGRDTQYFGPGTRLTVL.

The V gene is TRBV19, the J gene TRBJ1-2, with 8 bases that match TRBD1. This CDR3 contains 15 residues. Germline CDR1 reads LNHDA; CDR2 reads SQIVND (reference sequence). Trimming took 3 bases from V and 4 from J; bases not matched to a gene: 7. This chain's CDR3 is CASSIKAGGGYGYTF. The CDR3 DNA reads as TGTGCCAGTAGTATTAAAGCAGGGGGCGGCTATGGCTACACCTTC.

This clonotype was counted a few times. The V and J genes are TRBV6-5 and TRBJ2-6; 12 nucleotides line up with TRBD2. After removal of 2 bases from V and 2 bases from J, the junction contained 7 bases not matched to a gene. The germline V gene has CDR1 MNHEY and CDR2 SVGAGI. The CDR3 covers 19 residues. DNA for the CDR3: TGTGCCAGCAGTTACGGTACTAGCGGGGGGCAGGCTGGGGCCAACGTCCTGACTTTC. As protein: CASSYGTSGGQAGANVLTF.

This clonotype is large within its sample. The rearrangement links TRBV7-2 to TRBJ2-5; 7 nucleotides match TRBD1. CDR1 SGHTA and CDR2 FQGNSA come from the germline V gene. V lost 6 bases, J lost 13 bases, and 11 bases stayed unmatched. The length of the CDR3 is 12 residues. The DNA for the CDR3 is TGTGCCAGCAGTTCGGACAGGAAGCGTGGGTACTTC. It specifies CASSSDRKRGYF.

The chain employs TRBV6-1 and TRBJ1-2, with TRBD1 as a possible D gene (6 bases). Trimming took 4 bases from V and 6 from J, leaving 18 bases between them. CDR1 MNHNS and CDR2 SASEGT come from the germline V gene. The CDR3 has 15 amino acids. DNA for the CDR3: TGTGCCAGCAGTGGGTTTGGGGGGGCGATGAATGGCTACACCTTC. It codes for CASSGFGGAMNGYTF.

This clonotype was observed a few times. CDR3 protein: CASSPQGGLGNGYTF. The CDR3 bases are TGTGCCAGCAGCCCACAGGGAGGGCTCGGTAATGGCTACACCTTC. The chain uses TRBV7-2 and TRBJ1-2; D is possibly TRBD1 (6 bases). The germline V gene has CDR1 SGHTA and CDR2 FQGNSA. Trimming took off 5 bases at V and 6 bases at J, with 19 bases between the two ends. This CDR3 has 15 amino acids.